This TCR beta chain was retrieved from a study of PD-1 blockade in mismatch repair-deficient tumors. Germline assignment: CDR1 LGHNA and CDR2 YSLEER. Trimming pared 0 bases from V and 4 bases from J, leaving 12 bases between. The CDR3 extends over 15 amino acids. This clone appeared a few times. Libraries were prepared by immunoSEQ multiplex PCR; TCRdb keeps only in-frame clonotypes and omits some of them. The sample has tens of thousands of clones, more than 70% seen once. The starting material was peripheral blood, obtained 52 weeks after starting pembrolizumab. This chain connects TRBV4-3 to TRBJ2-5; either TRBD1 or TRBD2 may supply D (5 bases each). This receptor was obtained from an adult with mismatch repair-deficient cancer. CDR3 amino acids: CASSQDPVGGETQYF. The CDR3 DNA reads as TGCGCCAGCAGCCAAGATCCAGTTGGGGGAGAGACCCAGTACTTC.